This entry describes one TCR beta chain. The sample originates from a study of blood T cell repertoires in COVID-19. The wider study: The study drew acute and convalescent COVID-19 samples from the United States, Italy and Spain. Sample material is recorded as cDNA or gDNA derived from T cells, B-cell-depleted T cells, or PBMCs.

Original processing notes: Reference gene primer amplification gave nucleated cell count estimates. Only in-frame clones appear in the TCRdb table, and some are missing; sequencing was by immunoSEQ multiplex PCR. Clonal size and the V and J genes are those of that table, whereas D and trimming came from the DNA. The profile covers around 140,000 clones, with approximately 90% appearing a single time and about 9.4% taken by the ten largest. Unmatched junction bases numbered 7, after V lost 7 bases and J lost 4 bases. Per germline, CDR1 SNHLY and CDR2 FYNNEI. The CDR3 is 14 residues long. The rearrangement links TRBV2 to TRBJ2-7; 10 bases are shared with TRBD1. This receptor was identified in a man aged 50 or older with acute or convalescent COVID-19. Source material: peripheral blood. The CDR3 loop is CASTPGQGSYEQYF. For the CDR3, the DNA is TGTGCCAGCACCCCGGGACAGGGGTCATACGAGCAGTACTTC.